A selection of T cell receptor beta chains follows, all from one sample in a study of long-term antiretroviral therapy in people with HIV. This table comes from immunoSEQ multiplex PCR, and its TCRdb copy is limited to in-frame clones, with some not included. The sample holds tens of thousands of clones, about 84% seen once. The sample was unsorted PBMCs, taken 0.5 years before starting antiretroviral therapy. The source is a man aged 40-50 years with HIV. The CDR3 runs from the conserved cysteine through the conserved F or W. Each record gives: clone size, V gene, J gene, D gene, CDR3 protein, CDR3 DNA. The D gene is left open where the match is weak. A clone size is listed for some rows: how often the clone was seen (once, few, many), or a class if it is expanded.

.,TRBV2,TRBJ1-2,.,CASSFQGGGYTF,TGTGCCAGCAGTTTCCAGGGAGGCGGCTACACCTTC
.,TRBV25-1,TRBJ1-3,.,CASSDRASSGNTIYF,TGTGCCAGCAGTGATCGGGCCTCCTCTGGAAACACCATATATTTT
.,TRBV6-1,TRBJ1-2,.,CASSEAISAGTNYGYTF,TGTGCCAGCAGTGAAGCAATTTCAGCGGGGACCAACTATGGCTACACCTTC
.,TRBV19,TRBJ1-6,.,CATLKGQGPNSPLHF,TGTGCCACCCTCAAAGGGCAGGGACCGAATTCACCCCTCCACTTT
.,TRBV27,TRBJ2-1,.,CASSSSRGTAFYNEQFF,TGTGCCAGCAGTTCCAGCCGAGGGACGGCTTTCTACAATGAGCAGTTCTTC
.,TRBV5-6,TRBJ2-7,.,CASSLGGHGIITYEQYF,TGTGCCAGCAGCTTGGGAGGGCACGGAATTATCACCTACGAGCAGTACTTC
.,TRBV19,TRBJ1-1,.,CASSSSPALVGTEAFF,TGTGCCAGTAGTAGTTCACCGGCTCTAGTGGGCACTGAAGCTTTCTTT
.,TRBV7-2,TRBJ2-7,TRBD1,CASSLRTGSGSYEQYF,TGTGCCAGCAGCTTAAGGACAGGGAGTGGATCCTACGAGCAGTACTTC
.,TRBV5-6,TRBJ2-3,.,CASSVAYPADTQYF,TGTGCCAGCAGCGTGGCTTATCCGGCAGATACGCAGTATTTT
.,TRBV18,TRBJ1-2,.,CASSPPPGAQQGYTF,TGTGCCAGCTCACCCCCCCCGGGGGCGCAGCAAGGCTACACCTTC
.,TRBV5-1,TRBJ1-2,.,CASSLEGNNYGYTF,TGCGCCAGCAGCTTGGAGGGGAATAACTATGGCTACACCTTC
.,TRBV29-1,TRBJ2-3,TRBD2,CSVGGLAGVRTDTQYF,TGCAGCGTTGGGGGGCTAGCGGGGGTTCGAACAGATACGCAGTATTTT
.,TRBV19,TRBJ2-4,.,CASSMVRGRGIQYF,TGTGCCAGTAGTATGGTCAGGGGCCGGGGCATTCAGTACTTC
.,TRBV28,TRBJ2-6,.,CASSLLSGANVLTF,TGTGCCAGCAGTTTACTCTCTGGGGCCAACGTCCTGACTTTC
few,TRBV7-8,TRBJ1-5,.,CASSLAQGPTAQHF,TGTGCCAGCAGCCTGGCACAGGGACCAACGGCCCAGCATTTT
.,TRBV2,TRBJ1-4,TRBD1,CASSEGTGYEKLFF,TGTGCCAGCAGTGAAGGGACAGGGTATGAAAAACTGTTTTTT
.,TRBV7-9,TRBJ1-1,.,CASSQSQLSVEQPNTEAFF,TGTGCCAGCAGCCAATCTCAGCTATCGGTCGAACAACCCAACACTGAAGCTTTCTTT
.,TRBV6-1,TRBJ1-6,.,CASSPLTGTNSPLHF,TGTGCCAGCAGTCCCTTGACAGGAACGAATTCACCCCTCCACTTT
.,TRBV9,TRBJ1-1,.,CASSVGNMNTEAFF,TGTGCCAGCAGCGTAGGGAATATGAACACTGAAGCTTTCTTT
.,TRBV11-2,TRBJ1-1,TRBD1,CASSSRERTGMNTEAFF,TGTGCCAGCAGCTCGAGAGAGAGGACAGGGATGAACACTGAAGCTTTCTTT
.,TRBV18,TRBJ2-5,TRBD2,CASSRGTSQQETQYF,TGTGCCAGCTCCCGCGGGACTAGTCAACAAGAGACCCAGTACTTC
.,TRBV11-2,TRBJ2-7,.,CASSLGLEVYEQYF,TGTGCCAGCAGCTTAGGCCTCGAGGTCTACGAGCAGTACTTC
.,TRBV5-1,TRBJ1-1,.,CASSFVFGGNTEAFF,TGCGCCAGCAGCTTCGTCTTTGGTGGTAACACTGAAGCTTTCTTT
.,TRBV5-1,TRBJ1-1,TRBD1,CASSRDRVMSTEAFF,TGCGCCAGCAGCAGGGACAGGGTGATGAGCACTGAAGCTTTCTTT
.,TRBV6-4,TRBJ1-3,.,CASSPDPSGNTIYF,TGTGCCAGCAGTCCGGATCCTTCTGGAAACACCATATATTTT
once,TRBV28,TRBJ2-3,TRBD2,CASSPWERGPSTDTQYF,TGTGCCAGCAGCCCCTGGGAGCGGGGGCCTAGCACAGATACGCAGTATTTT
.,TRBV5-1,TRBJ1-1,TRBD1,CASSPSGTVAEAFF,TGCGCCAGCAGCCCATCCGGGACAGTAGCTGAAGCTTTCTTT
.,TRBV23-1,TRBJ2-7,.,CASSQSAGYHYEQYF,TGCGCCAGCAGTCAATCGGCGGGGTATCACTACGAGCAGTACTTC
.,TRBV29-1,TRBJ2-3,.,CSVEVELAPTDTQYF,TGCAGCGTTGAAGTCGAACTAGCCCCCACAGATACGCAGTATTTT
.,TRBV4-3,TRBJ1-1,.,CASSQGGRLGTEAFF,TGCGCCAGCAGCCAAGGGGGAAGGTTGGGCACTGAAGCTTTCTTT
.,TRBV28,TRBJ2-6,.,CASTVGRAGANVLTF,TGTGCCAGCACCGTGGGAAGGGCTGGGGCCAACGTCCTGACTTTC
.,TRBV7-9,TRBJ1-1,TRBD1,CASSLGDRGAFF,TGTGCCAGCAGCTTAGGGGACAGGGGAGCTTTCTTT
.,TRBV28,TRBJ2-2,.,CASTRIGTIRPGELFF,TGTGCCAGCACAAGAATCGGTACTATACGGCCCGGGGAGCTGTTTTTT
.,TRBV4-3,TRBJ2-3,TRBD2,CASSQWPSGTSSTDTQYF,TGCGCCAGCAGCCAATGGCCTAGCGGAACTTCTAGCACAGATACGCAGTATTTT
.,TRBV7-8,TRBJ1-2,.,CASSLGSQLGYGYTF,TGTGCCAGCAGCTTAGGATCGCAGCTCGGATATGGCTACACCTTC
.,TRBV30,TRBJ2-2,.,CAWRVSLHDTGELFF,TGTGCCTGGAGAGTCAGCCTACACGACACCGGGGAGCTGTTTTTT
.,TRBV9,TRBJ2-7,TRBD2,CASSPMGEGYEQYF,TGTGCCAGCAGCCCTATGGGGGAGGGCTACGAGCAGTACTTC
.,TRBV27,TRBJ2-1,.,CASSLIQANEQFF,TGTGCCAGCAGTTTAATACAAGCCAATGAGCAGTTCTTC
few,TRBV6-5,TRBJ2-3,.,CASSTGILTDTQYF,TGTGCCAGCAGTACAGGCATTCTTACAGATACGCAGTATTTT
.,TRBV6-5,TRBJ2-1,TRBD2,CASSSTGTGGFYEQFF,TGTGCCAGCAGTTCAACGGGGACGGGGGGTTTCTATGAGCAGTTCTTC
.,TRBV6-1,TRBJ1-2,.,CASSEGPDVFYGYTF,TGTGCCAGCAGTGAAGGGCCAGACGTCTTCTATGGCTACACCTTC
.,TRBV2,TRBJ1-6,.,CASSGASGYSPLHF,TGTGCCAGCAGTGGGGCCTCCGGGTACTCACCCCTCCACTTT
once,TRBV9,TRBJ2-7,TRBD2,CASSLSGGSSYEQYF,TGTGCCAGCAGCCTCAGCGGGGGGAGCTCCTACGAGCAGTACTTC
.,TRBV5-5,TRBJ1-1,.,CASSFGGIGAEAFF,TGTGCCAGCAGCTTTGGGGGGATCGGCGCTGAAGCTTTCTTT
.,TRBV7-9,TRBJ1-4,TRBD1,CASSLSTGEKLFF,TGTGCCAGCAGCTTATCGACAGGGGAAAAACTGTTTTTT
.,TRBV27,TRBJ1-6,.,CASSLSTKGDSPLHF,TGTGCCAGCAGTTTATCAACGAAGGGGGATTCACCCCTCCACTTT
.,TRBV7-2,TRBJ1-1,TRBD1,CASSRQGATVPEAFF,TGTGCCAGCAGCCGACAGGGGGCGACGGTGCCTGAAGCTTTCTTT
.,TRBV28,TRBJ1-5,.,CASGKTEGRPDQPQHF,TGTGCCAGCGGGAAAACAGAAGGGCGTCCCGATCAGCCCCAGCATTTT
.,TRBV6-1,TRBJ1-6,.,CASMGAGRKNSPLHF,TGTGCCAGCATGGGGGCAGGCAGGAAAAATTCACCCCTCCACTTT
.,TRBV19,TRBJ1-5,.,CASSIYGYSNQPQHF,TGTGCCAGTAGTATATACGGATATAGCAATCAGCCCCAGCATTTT